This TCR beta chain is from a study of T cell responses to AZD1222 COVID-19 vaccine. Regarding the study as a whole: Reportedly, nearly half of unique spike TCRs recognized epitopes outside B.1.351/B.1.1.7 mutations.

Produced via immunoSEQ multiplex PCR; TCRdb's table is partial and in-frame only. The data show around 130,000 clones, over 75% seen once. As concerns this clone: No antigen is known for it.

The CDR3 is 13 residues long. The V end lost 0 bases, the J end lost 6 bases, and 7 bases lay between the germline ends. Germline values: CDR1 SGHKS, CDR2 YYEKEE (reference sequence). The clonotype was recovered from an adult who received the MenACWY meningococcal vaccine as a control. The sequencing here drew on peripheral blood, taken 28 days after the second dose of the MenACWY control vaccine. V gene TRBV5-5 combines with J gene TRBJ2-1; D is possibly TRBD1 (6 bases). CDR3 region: CASSLVGGNEQFF. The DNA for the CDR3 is TGTGCCAGCAGCTTGGTAGGGGGCAATGAGCAGTTCTTC.